This TCR beta chain was captured by sequencing in a study of Graves' ophthalmopathy and Graves' hyperthyroidism. The study recruited hyperthyroidism patients aged 18 to 65 who were newly diagnosed, under 2 months' duration. Amplified material comprised TCR beta CDR3 regions derived from RNA transcripts. The workflow started with a first-round RT-PCR run with HTBI primers and then moved on to a second-round multiplex PCR. TCRdb reprocessed the multiplex PCR reads via MiXCR and lists one record per CDR3 protein. The sample has around 520,000 distinct CDR3 sequences, 35% to 45% seen once; the top ten hold 4% to 5%. This clonotype was seen a handful of times. The sequenced sample was peripheral blood or thyroid tissue (not recorded which). The origin of this receptor is an adult man with Graves' hyperthyroidism.

CDR3 DNA: TGCAGTGCTAGAGTAGTCGGAGCGCAACATCTTCAAGAGACCCAGTACTTC. It encodes CSARVVGAQHLQETQYF. V usage is TRBV20-1 and J usage is TRBJ2-5; D unclear. Per the germline V gene, CDR1 is DFQATT and CDR2 is SNEGSKA (reference sequence). Trimming shortened V by 1 base and J by 2 bases, and 20 bases separated the two germline ends. The CDR3 runs 17 residues.